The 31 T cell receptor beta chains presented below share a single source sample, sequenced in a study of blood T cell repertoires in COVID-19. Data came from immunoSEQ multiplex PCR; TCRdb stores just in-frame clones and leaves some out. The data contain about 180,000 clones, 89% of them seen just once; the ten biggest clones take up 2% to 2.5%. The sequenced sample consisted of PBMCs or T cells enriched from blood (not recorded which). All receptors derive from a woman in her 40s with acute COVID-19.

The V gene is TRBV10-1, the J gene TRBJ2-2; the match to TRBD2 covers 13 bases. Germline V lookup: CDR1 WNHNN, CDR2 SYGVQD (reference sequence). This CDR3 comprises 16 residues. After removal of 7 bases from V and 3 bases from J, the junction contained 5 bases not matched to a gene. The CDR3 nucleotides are TGCGCCAGCACCGGTACTAGCGGGAGGGACACCGGGGAGCTGTTTTTT. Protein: CASTGTSGRDTGELFF.

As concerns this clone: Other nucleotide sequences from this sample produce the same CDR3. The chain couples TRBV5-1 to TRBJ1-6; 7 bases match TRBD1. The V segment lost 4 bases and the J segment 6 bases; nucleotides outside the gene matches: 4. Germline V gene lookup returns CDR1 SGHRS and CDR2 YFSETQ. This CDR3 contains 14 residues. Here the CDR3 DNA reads TGCGCCAGCAGCCCGGGACAGAGTAATTCACCCCTCCACTTT. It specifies CASSPGQSNSPLHF.

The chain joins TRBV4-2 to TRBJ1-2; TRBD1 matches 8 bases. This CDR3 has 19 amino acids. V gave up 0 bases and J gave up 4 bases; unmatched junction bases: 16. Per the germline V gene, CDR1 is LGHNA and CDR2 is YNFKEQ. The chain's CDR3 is CASSQDALGQGDTSYGYTF. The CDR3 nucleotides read TGTGCCAGCAGCCAAGACGCATTAGGACAGGGCGACACTTCCTATGGCTACACCTTC.

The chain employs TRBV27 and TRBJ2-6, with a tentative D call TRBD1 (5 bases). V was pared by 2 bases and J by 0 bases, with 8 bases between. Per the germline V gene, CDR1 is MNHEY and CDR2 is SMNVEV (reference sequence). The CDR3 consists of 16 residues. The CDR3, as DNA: TGTGCCAGCAGTTTAACAGGAAGCTCTGGGGCCAACGTCCTGACTTTC. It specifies CASSLTGSSGANVLTF.

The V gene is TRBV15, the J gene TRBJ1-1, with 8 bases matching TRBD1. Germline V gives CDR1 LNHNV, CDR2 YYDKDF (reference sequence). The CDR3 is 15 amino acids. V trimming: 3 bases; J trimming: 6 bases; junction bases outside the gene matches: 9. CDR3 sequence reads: CATSSGRGRRPEAFF. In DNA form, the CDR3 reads TGTGCCACCAGCAGTGGCAGGGGGCGAAGGCCTGAAGCTTTCTTT.

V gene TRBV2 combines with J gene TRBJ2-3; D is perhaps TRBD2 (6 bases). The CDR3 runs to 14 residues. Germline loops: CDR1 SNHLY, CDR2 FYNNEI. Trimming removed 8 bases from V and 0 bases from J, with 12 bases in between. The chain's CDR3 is CASGVADSTDTQYF. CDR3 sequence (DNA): TGTGCCAGCGGAGTAGCGGATAGCACAGATACGCAGTATTTT.

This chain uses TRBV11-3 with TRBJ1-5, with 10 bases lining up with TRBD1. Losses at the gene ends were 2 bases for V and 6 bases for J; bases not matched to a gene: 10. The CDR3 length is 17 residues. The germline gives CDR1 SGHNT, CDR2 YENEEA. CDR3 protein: CASSLRRGQGFIQPQHF. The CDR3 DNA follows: TGTGCCAGCAGCTTAAGGAGGGGACAGGGGTTCATTCAGCCCCAGCATTTT.

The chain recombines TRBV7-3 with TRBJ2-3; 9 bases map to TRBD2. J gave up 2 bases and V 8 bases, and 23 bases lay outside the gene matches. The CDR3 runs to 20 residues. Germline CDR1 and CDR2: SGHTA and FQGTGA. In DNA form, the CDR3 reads TGTGCCAGCCGCCCCGGGACTCGCGGGGGGGGGCCCCCAATCACAGATACGCAGTATTTT. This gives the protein CASRPGTRGGGPPITDTQYF.

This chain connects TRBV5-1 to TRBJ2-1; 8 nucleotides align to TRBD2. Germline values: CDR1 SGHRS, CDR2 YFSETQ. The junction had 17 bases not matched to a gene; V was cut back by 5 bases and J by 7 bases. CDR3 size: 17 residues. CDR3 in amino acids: CASRLQPGGRYGNEQFF. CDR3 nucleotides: TGCGCCAGCAGGTTGCAACCCGGCGGGAGGTATGGGAATGAGCAGTTCTTC. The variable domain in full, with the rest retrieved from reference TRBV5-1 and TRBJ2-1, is KAGVTQTPRYLIKTRGQQVTLSCSPISGHRSVSWYQQTPGQGLQFLFEYFSETQRNKGNFPGRFSGRQFSNSRSEMNVSTLELGDSALYLCASRLQPGGRYGNEQFFGPGTRLTVL.

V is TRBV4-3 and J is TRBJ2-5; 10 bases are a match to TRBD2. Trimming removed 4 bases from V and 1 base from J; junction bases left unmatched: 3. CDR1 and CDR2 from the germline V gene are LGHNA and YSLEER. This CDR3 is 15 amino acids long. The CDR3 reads CASSRGLAVQETQYF. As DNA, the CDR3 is TGCGCCAGCAGCCGCGGACTAGCGGTCCAAGAGACCCAGTACTTC.

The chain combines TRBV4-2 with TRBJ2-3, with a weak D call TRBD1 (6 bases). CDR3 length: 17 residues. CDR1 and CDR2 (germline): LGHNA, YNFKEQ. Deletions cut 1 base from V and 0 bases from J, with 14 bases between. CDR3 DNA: TGTGCCAGCAGCCAAGGTAACAGGGCATCTAGCACAGATACGCAGTATTTT. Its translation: CASSQGNRASSTDTQYF.

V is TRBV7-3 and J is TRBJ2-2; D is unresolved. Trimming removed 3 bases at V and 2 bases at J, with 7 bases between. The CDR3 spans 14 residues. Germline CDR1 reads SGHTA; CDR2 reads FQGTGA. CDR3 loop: CASSLRRNTGELFF. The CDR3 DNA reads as TGTGCCAGCAGCTTGAGGCGTAACACCGGGGAGCTGTTTTTT.

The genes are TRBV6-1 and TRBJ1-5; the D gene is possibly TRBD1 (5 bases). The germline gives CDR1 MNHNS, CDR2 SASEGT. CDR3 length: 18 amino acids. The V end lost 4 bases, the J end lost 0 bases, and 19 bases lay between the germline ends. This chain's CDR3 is CASSVARTISFSNQPQHF. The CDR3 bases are TGTGCCAGCAGTGTAGCTCGGACAATATCCTTTAGCAATCAGCCCCAGCATTTT.

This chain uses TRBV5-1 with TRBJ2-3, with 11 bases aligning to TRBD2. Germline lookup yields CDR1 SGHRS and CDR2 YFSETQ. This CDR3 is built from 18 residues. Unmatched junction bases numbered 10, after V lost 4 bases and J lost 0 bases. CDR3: CASSPTGLADPSTDTQYF. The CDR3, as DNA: TGCGCCAGCAGCCCAACGGGACTAGCGGACCCTAGCACAGATACGCAGTATTTT.

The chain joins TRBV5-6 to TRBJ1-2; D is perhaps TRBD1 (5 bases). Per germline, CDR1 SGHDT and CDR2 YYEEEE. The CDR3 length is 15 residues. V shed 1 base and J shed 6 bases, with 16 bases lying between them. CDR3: CASSLLPNTGDGYTF. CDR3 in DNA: TGTGCCAGCAGCTTGCTCCCGAATACAGGCGATGGCTACACCTTC.

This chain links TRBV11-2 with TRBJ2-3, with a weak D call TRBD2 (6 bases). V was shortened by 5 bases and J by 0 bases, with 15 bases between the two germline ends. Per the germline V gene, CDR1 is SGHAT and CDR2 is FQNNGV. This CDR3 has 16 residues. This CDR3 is CASSLNGGSSTDTQYF. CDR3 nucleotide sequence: TGTGCCAGCAGCCTCAATGGGGGGAGTAGCACAGATACGCAGTATTTT.

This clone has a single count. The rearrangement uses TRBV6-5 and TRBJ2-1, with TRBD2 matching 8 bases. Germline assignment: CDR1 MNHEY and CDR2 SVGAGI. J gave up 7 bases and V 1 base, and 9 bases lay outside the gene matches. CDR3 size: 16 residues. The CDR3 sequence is CASSYLAGGGRNEQFF. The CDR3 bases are TGTGCCAGCAGTTACTTGGCCGGGGGCGGGAGGAATGAGCAGTTCTTC.

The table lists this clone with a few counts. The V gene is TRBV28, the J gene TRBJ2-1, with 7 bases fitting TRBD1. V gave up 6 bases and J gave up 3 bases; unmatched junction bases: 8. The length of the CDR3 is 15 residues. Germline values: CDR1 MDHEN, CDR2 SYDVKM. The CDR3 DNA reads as TGTGCCAGCAGCCCATTCCACAGGGGCTACAATGAGCAGTTCTTC. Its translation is CASSPFHRGYNEQFF.

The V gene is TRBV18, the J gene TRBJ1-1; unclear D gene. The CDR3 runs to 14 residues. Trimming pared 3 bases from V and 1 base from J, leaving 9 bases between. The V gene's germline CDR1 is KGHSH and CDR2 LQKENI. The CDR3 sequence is CASSPTTRNTEAFF. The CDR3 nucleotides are TGTGCCAGCTCACCTACCACAAGGAACACTGAAGCTTTCTTT. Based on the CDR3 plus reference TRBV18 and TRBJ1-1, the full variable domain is NAGVMQNPRHLVRRRGQEARLRCSPMKGHSHVYWYRQLPEEGLKFMVYLQKENIIDESGMPKERFSAEFPKEGPSILRIQQVVRGDSAAYFCASSPTTRNTEAFFGQGTRLTVV.

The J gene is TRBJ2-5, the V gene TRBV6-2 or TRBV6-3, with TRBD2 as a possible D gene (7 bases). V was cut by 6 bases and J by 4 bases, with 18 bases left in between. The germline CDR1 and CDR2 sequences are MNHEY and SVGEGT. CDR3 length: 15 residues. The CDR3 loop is CASSRGGGGGETQYF. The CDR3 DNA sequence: TGTGCCAGCAGCCGCGGTGGGGGGGGCGGAGAGACCCAGTACTTC.

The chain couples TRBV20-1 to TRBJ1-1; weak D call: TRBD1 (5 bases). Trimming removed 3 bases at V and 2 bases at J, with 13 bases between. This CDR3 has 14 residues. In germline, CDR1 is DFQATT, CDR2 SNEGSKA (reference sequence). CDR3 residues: CSASSGHYNTEAFF. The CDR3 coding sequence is TGCAGTGCTAGTTCCGGACACTATAACACTGAAGCTTTCTTT.

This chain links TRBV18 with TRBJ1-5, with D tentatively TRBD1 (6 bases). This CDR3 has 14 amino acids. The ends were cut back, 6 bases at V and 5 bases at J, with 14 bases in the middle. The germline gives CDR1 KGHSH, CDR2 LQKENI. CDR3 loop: CASSQGGGHQPQHF. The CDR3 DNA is TGTGCCAGCTCCCAAGGGGGGGGTCATCAGCCCCAGCATTTT.

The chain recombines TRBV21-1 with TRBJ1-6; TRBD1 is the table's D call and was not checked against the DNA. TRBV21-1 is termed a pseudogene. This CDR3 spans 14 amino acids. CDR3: CASSRGNGNSPLHF. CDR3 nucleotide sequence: TGTGCCAGCTCCAGGGGGAATGGGAATTCACCCCTCCACTTT.

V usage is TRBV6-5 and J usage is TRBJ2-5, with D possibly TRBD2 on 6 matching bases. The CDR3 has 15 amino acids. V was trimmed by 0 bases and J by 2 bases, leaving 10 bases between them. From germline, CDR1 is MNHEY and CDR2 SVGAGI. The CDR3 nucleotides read TGTGCCAGCAGTTACTCAAAGGGGAGGCAAGAGACCCAGTACTTC. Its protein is CASSYSKGRQETQYF.

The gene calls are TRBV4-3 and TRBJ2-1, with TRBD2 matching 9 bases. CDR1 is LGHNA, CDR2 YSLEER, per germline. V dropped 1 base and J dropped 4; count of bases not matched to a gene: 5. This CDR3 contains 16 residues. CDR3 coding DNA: TGCGCCAGCAGCCAAGGCGCGGGAGGGGTTTACAATGAGCAGTTCTTC. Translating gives CASSQGAGGVYNEQFF.

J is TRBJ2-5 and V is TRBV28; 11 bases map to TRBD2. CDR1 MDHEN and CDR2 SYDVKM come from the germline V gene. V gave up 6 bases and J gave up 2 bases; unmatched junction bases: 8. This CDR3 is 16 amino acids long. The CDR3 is CASRETSGAIQETQYF. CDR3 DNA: TGTGCCAGCAGGGAGACTAGCGGGGCGATACAAGAGACCCAGTACTTC.

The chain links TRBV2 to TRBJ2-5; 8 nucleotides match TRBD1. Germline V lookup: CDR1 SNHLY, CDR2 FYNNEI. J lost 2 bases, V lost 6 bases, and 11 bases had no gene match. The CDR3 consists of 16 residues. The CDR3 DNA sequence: TGTGCCAGCAGCCGATCCCGATGGGACAGGCAAGAGACCCAGTACTTC. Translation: CASSRSRWDRQETQYF.

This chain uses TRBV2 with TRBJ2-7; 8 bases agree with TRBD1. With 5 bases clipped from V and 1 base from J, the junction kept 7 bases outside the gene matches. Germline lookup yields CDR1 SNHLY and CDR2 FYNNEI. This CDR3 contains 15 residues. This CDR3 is CASSRTGSVSYEQYF. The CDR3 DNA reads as TGTGCCAGCAGTCGGACAGGGAGTGTATCCTACGAGCAGTACTTC.

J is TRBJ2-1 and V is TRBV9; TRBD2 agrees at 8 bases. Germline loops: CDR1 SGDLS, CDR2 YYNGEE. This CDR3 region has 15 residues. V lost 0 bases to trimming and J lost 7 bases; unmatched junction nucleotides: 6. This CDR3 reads CASSVAGGALNEQFF. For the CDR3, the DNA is TGTGCCAGCAGCGTAGCGGGGGGGGCCTTGAATGAGCAGTTCTTC. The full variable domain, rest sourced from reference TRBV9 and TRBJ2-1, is DSGVTQTPKHLITATGQRVTLRCSPRSGDLSVYWYQQSLDQGLQFLIQYYNGEERAKGNILERFSAQQFPDLHSELNLSSLELGDSALYFCASSVAGGALNEQFFGPGTRLTVL.

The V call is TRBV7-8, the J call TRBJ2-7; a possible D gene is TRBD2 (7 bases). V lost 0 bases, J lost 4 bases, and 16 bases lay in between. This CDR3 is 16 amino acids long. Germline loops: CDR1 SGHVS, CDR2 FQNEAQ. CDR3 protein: CASSLAAGEGLYEQYF. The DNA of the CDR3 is TGTGCCAGCAGCTTAGCAGCAGGGGAGGGGCTATACGAGCAGTACTTC.

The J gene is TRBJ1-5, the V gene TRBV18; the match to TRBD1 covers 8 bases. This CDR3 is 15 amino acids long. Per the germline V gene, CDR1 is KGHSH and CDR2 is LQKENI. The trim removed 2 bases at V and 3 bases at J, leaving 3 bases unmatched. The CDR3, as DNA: TGTGCCAGCTCACCAGGACAGGGAGACAATCAGCCCCAGCATTTT. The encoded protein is CASSPGQGDNQPQHF.